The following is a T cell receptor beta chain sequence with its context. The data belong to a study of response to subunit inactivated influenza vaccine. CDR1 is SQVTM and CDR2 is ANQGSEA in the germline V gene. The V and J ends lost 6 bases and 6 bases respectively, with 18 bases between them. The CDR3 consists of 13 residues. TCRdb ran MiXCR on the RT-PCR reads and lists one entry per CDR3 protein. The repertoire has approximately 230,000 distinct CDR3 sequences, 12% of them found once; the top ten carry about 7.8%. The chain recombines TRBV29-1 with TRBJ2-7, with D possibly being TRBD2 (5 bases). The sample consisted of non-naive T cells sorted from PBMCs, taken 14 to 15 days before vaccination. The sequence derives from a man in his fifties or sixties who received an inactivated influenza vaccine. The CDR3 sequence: CSVGKGGFVEQYF. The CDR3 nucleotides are TGCAGCGTGGGGAAGGGCGGGTTCGTCGAGCAGTACTTC.